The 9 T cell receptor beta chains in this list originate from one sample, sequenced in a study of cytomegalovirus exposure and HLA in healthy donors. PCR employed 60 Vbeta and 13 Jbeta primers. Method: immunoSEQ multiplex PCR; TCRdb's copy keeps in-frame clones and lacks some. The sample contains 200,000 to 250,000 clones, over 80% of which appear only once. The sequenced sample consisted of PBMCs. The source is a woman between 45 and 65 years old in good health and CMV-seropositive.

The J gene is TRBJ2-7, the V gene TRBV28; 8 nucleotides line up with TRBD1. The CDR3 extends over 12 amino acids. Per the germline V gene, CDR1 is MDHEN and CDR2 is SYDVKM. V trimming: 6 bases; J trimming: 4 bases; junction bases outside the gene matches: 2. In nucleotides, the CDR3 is TGTGCCAGCAGACAGGGGGTATACGAGCAGTACTTC. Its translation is CASRQGVYEQYF.

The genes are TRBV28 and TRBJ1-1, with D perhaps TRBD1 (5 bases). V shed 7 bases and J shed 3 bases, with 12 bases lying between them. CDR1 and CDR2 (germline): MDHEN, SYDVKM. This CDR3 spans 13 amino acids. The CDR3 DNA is TGTGCCAGCAACCCGGGGGGGGACACTGAAGCTTTCTTT. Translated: CASNPGGDTEAFF.

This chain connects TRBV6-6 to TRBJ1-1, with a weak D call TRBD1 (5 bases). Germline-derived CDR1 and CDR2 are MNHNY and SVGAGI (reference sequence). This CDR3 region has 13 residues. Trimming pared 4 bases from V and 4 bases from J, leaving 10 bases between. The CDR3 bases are TGTGCCAGCAGTTGGGGGGGAACCACTGAAGCTTTCTTT. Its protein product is CASSWGGTTEAFF.

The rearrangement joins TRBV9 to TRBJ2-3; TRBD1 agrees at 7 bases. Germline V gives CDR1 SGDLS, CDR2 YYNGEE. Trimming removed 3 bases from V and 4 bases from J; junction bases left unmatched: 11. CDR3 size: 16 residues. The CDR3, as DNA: TGTGCCAGCAGCGCGCAGCCGTCAGGGGGTCCAGATACGCAGTATTTT. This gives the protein CASSAQPSGGPDTQYF. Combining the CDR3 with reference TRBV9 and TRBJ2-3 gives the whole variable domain DSGVTQTPKHLITATGQRVTLRCSPRSGDLSVYWYQQSLDQGLQFLIQYYNGEERAKGNILERFSAQQFPDLHSELNLSSLELGDSALYFCASSAQPSGGPDTQYFGPGTRLTVL.

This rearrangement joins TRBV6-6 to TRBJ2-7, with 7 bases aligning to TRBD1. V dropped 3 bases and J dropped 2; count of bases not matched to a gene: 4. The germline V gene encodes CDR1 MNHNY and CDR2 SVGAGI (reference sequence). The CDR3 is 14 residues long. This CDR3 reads CASSYWTGPYEQYF. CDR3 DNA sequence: TGTGCCAGCAGTTATTGGACAGGCCCCTACGAGCAGTACTTC.

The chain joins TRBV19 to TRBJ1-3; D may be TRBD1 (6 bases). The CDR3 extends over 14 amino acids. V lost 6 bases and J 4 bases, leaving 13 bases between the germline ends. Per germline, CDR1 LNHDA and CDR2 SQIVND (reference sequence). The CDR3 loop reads CASRSGTQGNTIYF. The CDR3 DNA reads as TGTGCCAGTAGGTCCGGGACACAGGGAAACACCATATATTTT.

The CDR3 reads CASSGRKGAGTLSYEQYF. The DNA of the CDR3 is TGTGCCAGCAGCGGCAGAAAAGGGGCCGGGACACTCTCCTACGAGCAGTACTTC. J is TRBJ2-7 and V is TRBV11-2; D may be TRBD1 (6 bases). V was clipped by 5 bases and J by 0 bases, with 23 bases between them. Germline assignment: CDR1 SGHAT and CDR2 FQNNGV. This CDR3 spans 18 amino acids.

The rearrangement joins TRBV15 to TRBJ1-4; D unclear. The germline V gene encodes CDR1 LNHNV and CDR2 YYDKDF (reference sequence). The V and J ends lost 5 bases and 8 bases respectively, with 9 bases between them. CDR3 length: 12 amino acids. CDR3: CATSPRVEKLFF. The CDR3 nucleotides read TGTGCCACCAGCCCTCGTGTGGAAAAACTGTTTTTT.

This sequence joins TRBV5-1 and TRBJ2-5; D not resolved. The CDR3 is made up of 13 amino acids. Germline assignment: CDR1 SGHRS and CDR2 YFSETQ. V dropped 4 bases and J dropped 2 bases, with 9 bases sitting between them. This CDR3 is CASSRVVQETQYF. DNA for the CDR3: TGCGCCAGCAGCCGGGTCGTTCAAGAGACCCAGTACTTC. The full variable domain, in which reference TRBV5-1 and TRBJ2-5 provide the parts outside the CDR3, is KAGVTQTPRYLIKTRGQQVTLSCSPISGHRSVSWYQQTPGQGLQFLFEYFSETQRNKGNFPGRFSGRQFSNSRSEMNVSTLELGDSALYLCASSRVVQETQYFGPGTRLLVL.